These 7 T cell receptor beta chains share one sample of origin, sequenced in a study of blood T cell repertoires in COVID-19. The data were produced by immunoSEQ multiplex PCR, yet TCRdb's version contains in-frame clones alone and is incomplete. The sample holds 99,000 or so clones, 65% to 90% seen once. The sample comprised peripheral blood. These receptors came from a man older than 75 with acute or convalescent COVID-19.

This clone appeared a few times. The genes are TRBV18 and TRBJ1-5; D uncertain. V lost 3 bases and J 0 bases, leaving 6 bases between the germline ends. Germline lookup yields CDR1 KGHSH and CDR2 LQKENI. This CDR3 region has 14 residues. In nucleotides, the CDR3 is TGTGCCAGCTCACCGGGCCATAGCAATCAGCCCCAGCATTTT. Protein sequence: CASSPGHSNQPQHF. The entire variable domain, with the rest obtained from reference TRBV18 and TRBJ1-5, is as follows: NAGVMQNPRHLVRRRGQEARLRCSPMKGHSHVYWYRQLPEEGLKFMVYLQKENIIDESGMPKERFSAEFPKEGPSILRIQQVVRGDSAAYFCASSPGHSNQPQHFGDGTRLSIL.

The chain is built from TRBV28 and TRBJ1-4; perhaps TRBD1 as D (6 bases). This CDR3 contains 12 residues. The germline V gene has CDR1 MDHEN and CDR2 SYDVKM. The CDR3 here is CASGQLNEKLFF. The DNA of the CDR3 is TGTGCGAGTGGACAGTTAAATGAAAAACTGTTTTTT.

This chain's CDR3 is CASSGRERSTDTQYF. CDR3 DNA sequence: TGTGCCAGCAGTGGTCGGGAAAGGAGCACAGATACGCAGTATTTT. The chain links TRBV2 to TRBJ2-3; a weak D match, TRBD2 (5 bases). The ends were cut back, 4 bases at V and 0 bases at J, with 11 bases in the middle. CDR1 SNHLY and CDR2 FYNNEI come from the germline V gene. The CDR3 totals 15 residues. Full variable domain (rest looked up from reference TRBV2 and TRBJ2-3): EPEVTQTPSHQVTQMGQEVILRCVPISNHLYFYWYRQILGQKVEFLVSFYNNEISEKSEIFDDQFSVERPDGSNFTLKIRSTKLEDSAMYFCASSGRERSTDTQYFGPGTRLTVL.

The chain employs TRBV2 and TRBJ2-1, with TRBD2 matching 7 bases. CDR1 SNHLY and CDR2 FYNNEI come from the germline V gene. The CDR3 spans 13 residues. V gave up 8 bases and J gave up 6 bases; unmatched junction bases: 7. CDR3 sequence: CASEAGEGNEQFF. The CDR3 DNA follows: TGTGCCAGCGAGGCGGGAGAGGGCAATGAGCAGTTCTTC.

This chain uses TRBV18 with TRBJ1-1; D remains unclear. Trimming left V 3 bases short and J 0 bases short, with 5 bases between. Germline assignment: CDR1 KGHSH and CDR2 LQKENI. This CDR3 is 13 amino acids long. The CDR3 DNA reads as TGTGCCAGCTCACCCGACATGAACACTGAAGCTTTCTTT. Translation gives CASSPDMNTEAFF.

The chain has TRBV19 and TRBJ2-1, with D perhaps TRBD2 (6 bases). The CDR3 loop spans 16 amino acids. Germline CDR1 reads LNHDA; CDR2 reads SQIVND (reference sequence). The ends were cut back, 2 bases at V and 5 bases at J, with 16 bases in the middle. The CDR3 bases are TGTGCCAGTAGTATATTAATCGGGAGAGGCCACAATGAGCAGTTCTTC. This encodes CASSILIGRGHNEQFF.

The chain carries TRBV5-1 and TRBJ1-2; D might be TRBD1 (5 bases). Germline lookup yields CDR1 SGHRS and CDR2 YFSETQ. V shed 6 bases and J shed 2 bases, with 11 bases lying between them. The CDR3 has 13 residues. CDR3 bases: TGCGCCAGCACCTCCCAGGGAAACTATGGCTACACCTTC. Residues: CASTSQGNYGYTF.